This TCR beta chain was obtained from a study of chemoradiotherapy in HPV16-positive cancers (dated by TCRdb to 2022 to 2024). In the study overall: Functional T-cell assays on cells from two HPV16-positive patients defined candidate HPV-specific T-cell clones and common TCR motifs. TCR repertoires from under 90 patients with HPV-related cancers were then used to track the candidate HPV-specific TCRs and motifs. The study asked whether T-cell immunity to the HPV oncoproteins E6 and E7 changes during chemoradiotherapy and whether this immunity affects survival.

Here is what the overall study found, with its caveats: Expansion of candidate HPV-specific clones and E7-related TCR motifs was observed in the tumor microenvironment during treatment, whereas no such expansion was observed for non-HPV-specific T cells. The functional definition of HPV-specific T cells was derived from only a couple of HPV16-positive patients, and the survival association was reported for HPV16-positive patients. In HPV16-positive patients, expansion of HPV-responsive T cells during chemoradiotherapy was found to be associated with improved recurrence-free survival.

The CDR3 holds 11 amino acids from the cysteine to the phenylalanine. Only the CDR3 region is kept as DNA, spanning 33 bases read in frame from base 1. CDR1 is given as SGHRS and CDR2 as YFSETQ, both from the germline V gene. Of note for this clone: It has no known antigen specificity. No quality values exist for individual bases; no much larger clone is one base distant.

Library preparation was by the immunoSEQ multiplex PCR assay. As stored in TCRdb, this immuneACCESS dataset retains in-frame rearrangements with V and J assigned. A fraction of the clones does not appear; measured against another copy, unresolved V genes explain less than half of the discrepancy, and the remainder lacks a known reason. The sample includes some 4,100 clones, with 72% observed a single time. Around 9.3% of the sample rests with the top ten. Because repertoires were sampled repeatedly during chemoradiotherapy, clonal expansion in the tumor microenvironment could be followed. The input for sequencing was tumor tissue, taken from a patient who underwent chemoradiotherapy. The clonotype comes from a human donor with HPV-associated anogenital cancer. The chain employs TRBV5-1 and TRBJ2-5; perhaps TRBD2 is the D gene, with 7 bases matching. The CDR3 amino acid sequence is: CASGGSETQYF. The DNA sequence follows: TGCGCTTCGGGGGGCTCAGAGACCCAGTACTTC.